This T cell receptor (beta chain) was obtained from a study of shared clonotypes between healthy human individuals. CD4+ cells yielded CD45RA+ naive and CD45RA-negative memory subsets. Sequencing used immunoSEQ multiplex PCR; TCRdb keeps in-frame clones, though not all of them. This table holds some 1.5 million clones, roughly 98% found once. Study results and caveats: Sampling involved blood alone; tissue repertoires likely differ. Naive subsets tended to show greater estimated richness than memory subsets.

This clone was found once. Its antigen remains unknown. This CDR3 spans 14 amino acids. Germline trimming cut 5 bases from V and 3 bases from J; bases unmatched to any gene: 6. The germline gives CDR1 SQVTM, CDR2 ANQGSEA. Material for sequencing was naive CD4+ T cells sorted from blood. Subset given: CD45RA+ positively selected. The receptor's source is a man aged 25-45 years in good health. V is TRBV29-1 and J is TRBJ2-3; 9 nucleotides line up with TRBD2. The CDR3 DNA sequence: TGCAGCGTTTCTATAGCGGGAGAGACAGATACGCAGTATTTT. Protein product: CSVSIAGETDTQYF.